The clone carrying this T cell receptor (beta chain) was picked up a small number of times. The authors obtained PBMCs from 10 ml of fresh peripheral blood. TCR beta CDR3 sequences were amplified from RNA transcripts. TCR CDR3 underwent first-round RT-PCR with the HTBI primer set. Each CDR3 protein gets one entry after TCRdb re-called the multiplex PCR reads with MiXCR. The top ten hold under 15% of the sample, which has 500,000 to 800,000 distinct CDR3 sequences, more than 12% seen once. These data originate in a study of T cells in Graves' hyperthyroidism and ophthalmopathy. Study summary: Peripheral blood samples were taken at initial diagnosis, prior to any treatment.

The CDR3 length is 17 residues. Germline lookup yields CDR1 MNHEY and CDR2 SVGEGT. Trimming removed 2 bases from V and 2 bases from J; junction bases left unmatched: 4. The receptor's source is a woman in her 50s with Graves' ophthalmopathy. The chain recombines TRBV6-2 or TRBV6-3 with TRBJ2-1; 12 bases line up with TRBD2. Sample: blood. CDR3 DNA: TGTGCCAGCAGTTACCGGTCTAGCGGGAGGGCCTACAATGAGCAGTTCTTC. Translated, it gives CASSYRSSGRAYNEQFF.